The next 32 T cell receptor beta chains were all read from a single sample in a study of beta chain features in type 1 diabetes. cDNA synthesis used the whole RNA isolate, giving expressed TCRB sequences. TCRdb's copy holds only in-frame clones and misses some; the assay was immunoSEQ multiplex PCR. The repertoire holds roughly 370,000 clones, with 14% as singletons. The sample consisted of naive CD4+ T cells from blood. The receptors come from a man aged 25-45 years in good health.

The chain recombines TRBV5-1 with TRBJ2-7; 9 bases agree with TRBD1. CDR3 size: 16 residues. CDR1 is SGHRS, CDR2 YFSETQ, per germline. J gave up 3 bases and V 0 bases, and 7 bases lay outside the gene matches. DNA for the CDR3: TGCGCCAGCAGCTTGGGCAACAGGGGGCGAGGCTACGAGCAGTACTTC. Amino acid sequence: CASSLGNRGRGYEQYF.

This chain connects TRBV14 to TRBJ2-1; D not certain. In germline, CDR1 is SGHDN, CDR2 FVKESK. The V end was cut by 4 bases, the J end by 1 base, with 11 bases between. The CDR3 loop spans 15 amino acids. CDR3 DNA sequence: TGTGCCAGCAGCCTTATATCGCGATCCTACAATGAGCAGTTCTTC. This sequence encodes CASSLISRSYNEQFF.

This clone turned up a few times. J is TRBJ2-1 and V is TRBV14, with D perhaps matching TRBD1 (6 bases). The CDR3 runs to 18 residues. Trimming took 1 base from V and 8 from J, leaving 24 bases between them. In germline, CDR1 is SGHDN, CDR2 FVKESK. CDR3 nucleotide sequence: TGTGCCAGCAGCCAAGTAATCTTGGGGGCTTCATATCGCGATGAGCAGTTCTTC. Its translation is CASSQVILGASYRDEQFF.

The chain uses TRBV6-5 and TRBJ2-7; D may be TRBD2 (5 bases). The length of the CDR3 is 13 residues. Trimming stripped 4 bases from V and 0 bases from J, with 7 bases between. Germline CDR1 MNHEY, CDR2 SVGAGI. CDR3 region: CASSSEASYEQYV. The CDR3, as DNA: TGTGCCAGCAGTTCGGAGGCCTCCTACGAGCAGTACGTC.

This clone has just a few counts. The V gene is TRBV5-1, the J gene TRBJ2-7, with TRBD1 as a possible D gene (5 bases). This CDR3 is built from 13 residues. Germline V CDR1 and CDR2: SGHRS, YFSETQ. V lost 0 bases, J lost 3 bases, and 7 bases lay in between. The CDR3 coding sequence is TGCGCCAGCAGCTTGGCAGGGATCTACGAGCAGTACTTC. This codes for CASSLAGIYEQYF.

The chain has TRBV14 and TRBJ2-1; 11 nucleotides match TRBD2. In germline, CDR1 is SGHDN, CDR2 FVKESK. There are 15 residues in the CDR3. The V gene end was trimmed by 4 bases and the J gene end by 7 bases; junction bases not matched to a gene: 6. CDR3 sequence reads: CASSRSGGAPNEQFF. The CDR3 DNA is TGTGCCAGCAGCCGTAGCGGGGGGGCCCCGAATGAGCAGTTCTTC.

The rearrangement uses TRBV29-1 and TRBJ2-1, with 8 bases aligning to TRBD1. Germline CDR1 reads SQVTM; CDR2 reads ANQGSEA. CDR3 length equals 13 residues. V shed 6 bases, J shed 3 bases, and the junction held 4 bases outside the gene matches. Here the CDR3 DNA reads TGCAGCGTGGACAGGGTGGGCTACAATGAGCAGTTCTTC. Encoded protein: CSVDRVGYNEQFF.

This clone appeared many times. The rearrangement links TRBV30 to TRBJ2-3, with 9 nucleotides matching TRBD2. This CDR3 is 15 amino acids long. Germline CDR1 is GTSNPN and CDR2 is SVGIG (reference sequence). J gave up 4 bases and V 2 bases, and 7 bases lay outside the gene matches. This chain's CDR3 is CAWSTSSGTADTQYF. CDR3 bases: TGTGCCTGGAGTACCTCTAGCGGGACTGCAGATACGCAGTATTTT.

This clone was detected a few times. The J gene is TRBJ1-1, the V gene TRBV5-4; D unresolved. From germline, CDR1 is SGHNT and CDR2 YYREEE (reference sequence). Trimming shortened V by 4 bases and J by 1 base, and 17 bases separated the two germline ends. This CDR3 has 16 amino acids. The CDR3 loop is CASSADLTVANTEAFF. CDR3 sequence (DNA): TGTGCCAGCAGCGCAGATCTCACAGTGGCGAACACTGAAGCTTTCTTT.

The rearrangement links TRBV13 to TRBJ2-7, with TRBD2 matching 12 bases. CDR3 length: 14 amino acids. The germline gives CDR1 PRHDT, CDR2 FYEKMQ (reference sequence). V gave up 4 bases and J gave up 4 bases; unmatched junction bases: 2. The chain's CDR3 is CASSSSGGAYEQYF. The CDR3 nucleotides are TGTGCCAGCAGCTCTAGCGGGGGGGCATACGAGCAGTACTTC.

V usage is TRBV7-9 and J usage is TRBJ1-6, with a tentative D call TRBD1 (5 bases). Germline V gives CDR1 SEHNR, CDR2 FQNEAQ (reference sequence). The V end lost 4 bases, the J end lost 5 bases, and 12 bases lay between the germline ends. The CDR3 extends over 15 amino acids. The CDR3 DNA reads TGTGCCAGCAGCTGGACACCCCCGGATAATTCACCCCTCCACTTT. Its translation is CASSWTPPDNSPLHF.

CDR3 in DNA: TGTGCCAGCAGCACCCGCCTGGGAACCGGCTACACCTTC. This codes for CASSTRLGTGYTF. The V call is TRBV9, the J call TRBJ1-2, with D unresolved. Germline CDR1 and CDR2: SGDLS and YYNGEE. Trimming left V 4 bases short and J 8 bases short, with 15 bases between. This CDR3 has 13 amino acids.

The chain uses TRBV20-1 and TRBJ1-2, with D perhaps TRBD1 (5 bases). The germline gives CDR1 DFQATT, CDR2 SNEGSKA (reference sequence). V gave up 8 bases and J gave up 5 bases, with 12 bases separating them. This CDR3 contains 11 residues. CDR3 in amino acids: CSSRDGYGYTF. Here the CDR3 DNA reads TGCAGTTCCAGGGATGGTTATGGCTACACCTTC.

A few counts support this clone. The V gene is TRBV11-2, the J gene TRBJ2-5; 9 bases match TRBD2. Trimming took 5 bases from V and 5 from J; bases not matched to a gene: 9. The CDR3 is 15 residues long. Germline V gene sequence: CDR1 SGHAT, CDR2 FQNNGV. The CDR3 sequence: CASSLRGGALETQYF. CDR3 DNA sequence: TGTGCCAGCAGCCTTCGCGGGGGGGCCCTTGAGACCCAGTACTTC.

This clone was counted a few times. The V call is TRBV2, the J call TRBJ1-2, with a weak D call TRBD1 (6 bases). Deletions cut 1 base from V and 4 bases from J, with 13 bases between. CDR1 SNHLY and CDR2 FYNNEI come from the germline V gene. The CDR3 runs to 15 residues. The CDR3 spells CASSEGPGQSYGYTF. CDR3 nucleotides: TGTGCCAGCAGTGAAGGCCCTGGACAGAGCTATGGCTACACCTTC.

This chain joins TRBV5-4 and TRBJ2-3; D is possibly TRBD2 (6 bases). Trimming removed 3 bases from V and 2 bases from J, with 10 bases in between. Germline-derived CDR1 and CDR2 are SGHNT and YYREEE (reference sequence). The CDR3 spans 14 residues. The CDR3 here is CASSSRLDTDTQYF. The CDR3 nucleotides read TGTGCCAGCAGCTCACGACTAGACACAGATACGCAGTATTTT.

At least ten counts were recorded for this clone. This chain links TRBV30 with TRBJ2-5, with D possibly being TRBD1 (5 bases). Deletions cut 0 bases from V and 5 bases from J, with 10 bases between. The CDR3 spans 13 residues. Germline loops: CDR1 GTSNPN, CDR2 SVGIG (reference sequence). In DNA, the CDR3 is TGTGCCTGGAGTGTACTCAGGGCCGAGACCCAGTACTTC. Encoded protein: CAWSVLRAETQYF.

This chain connects TRBV29-1 to TRBJ1-1; no reliable D call. The germline V and J ends were trimmed by 7 bases and 1 base, with 13 bases remaining between them. Germline CDR1 SQVTM, CDR2 ANQGSEA. The CDR3 length is 13 residues. CDR3 in amino acids: CSANRASNTEAFF. The CDR3 nucleotides are TGCAGCGCCAACCGGGCCTCGAACACTGAAGCTTTCTTT.

A few counts support this clone. The gene calls are TRBV4-2 and TRBJ2-5, with TRBD2 matching 9 bases. Germline V gives CDR1 LGHNA, CDR2 YNFKEQ. The V segment lost 3 bases and the J segment 7 bases; nucleotides outside the gene matches: 6. CDR3 length: 14 residues. This CDR3 reads CASSQTGLAGTQYF. The CDR3 bases are TGTGCCAGCAGCCAGACGGGACTAGCAGGGACCCAGTACTTC.

This sequence joins TRBV7-9 and TRBJ2-1, with D perhaps matching TRBD2 (5 bases). CDR3 size: 14 residues. Trimming stripped 2 bases from V and 2 bases from J, with 7 bases between. Per germline, CDR1 SEHNR and CDR2 FQNEAQ (reference sequence). CDR3 nucleotide sequence: TGTGCCAGCAGCTTAACCGGGGCCTACAATGAGCAGTTCTTC. Translating it yields CASSLTGAYNEQFF.

This chain connects TRBV7-7 to TRBJ1-3; 8 positions agree with TRBD1. Germline V gene data show CDR1 as SSHAT and CDR2 as FNYEAQ (reference sequence). The CDR3 sequence is 14 residues long. Trimming at V came to 5 bases and at J to 3 bases, leaving 3 bases not matched to a gene. CDR3 coding DNA: TGTGCCAGCAGCCCCGGGACAGGTGGAAACACCATATATTTT. It encodes CASSPGTGGNTIYF.

The sample holds a few counts of this clone. V usage is TRBV7-2 and J usage is TRBJ2-1; 10 positions match TRBD1. The CDR3 length is 16 residues. CDR1 and CDR2 from the germline V gene are SGHTA and FQGNSA. J gave up 9 bases and V 5 bases, and 13 bases lay outside the gene matches. DNA of the CDR3: TGTGCCAGCAGCCCTAGTCGCGGACAGGGGGGCTCTGAGCAGTTCTTC. It yields the protein CASSPSRGQGGSEQFF.

V usage is TRBV5-4 and J usage is TRBJ2-6; no reliable D call. The V and J ends lost 4 bases and 1 base respectively, with 9 bases between them. The CDR3 loop spans 15 amino acids. Germline V gene sequence: CDR1 SGHNT, CDR2 YYREEE (reference sequence). The CDR3, as DNA: TGTGCCAGCAGCCAGCAGTCTTCTGGGGCCAACGTCCTGACTTTC. The encoded protein is CASSQQSSGANVLTF.

The rearrangement uses TRBV7-2 and TRBJ2-7, with D possibly TRBD2 on 6 matching bases. Germline loops: CDR1 SGHTA, CDR2 FQGNSA. The V end was cut by 3 bases, the J end by 3 bases, with 15 bases between. The CDR3 consists of 15 residues. The CDR3 bases are TGTGCCAGCAGCTTTTTAAAGAGGACTAACTACGAGCAGTACGTC. Its protein is CASSFLKRTNYEQYV.

The chain carries TRBV30 and TRBJ1-6, with TRBD1 as a possible D gene (5 bases). The germline V and J ends were trimmed by 5 bases and 9 bases, with 5 bases remaining between them. Germline V gene sequence: CDR1 GTSNPN, CDR2 SVGIG (reference sequence). The CDR3 covers 10 residues. The chain's CDR3 is CAWGGSPLHF. The CDR3 DNA reads as TGTGCCTGGGGGGGTTCACCCCTCCACTTT.

This chain joins TRBV6-5 and TRBJ2-7; 9 bases agree with TRBD2. The CDR3 covers 13 residues. V lost 6 bases, J lost 3 bases, and 3 bases stayed unmatched. The germline gives CDR1 MNHEY, CDR2 SVGAGI. CDR3 loop: CASRETSGYEQYF. The CDR3 DNA reads as TGTGCCAGCAGAGAGACTAGCGGCTACGAGCAGTACTTC.

This clone was counted only a few times. The genes are TRBV4-2 and TRBJ1-1; no definite D call. Germline V lookup: CDR1 LGHNA, CDR2 YNFKEQ. CDR3 length: 15 residues. V lost 0 bases to trimming and J lost 1 base, with 9 bases between them. CDR3 coding DNA: TGTGCCAGCAGCCAAGATCCCCCGGGGAACACTGAAGCTTTCTTT. Its protein product is CASSQDPPGNTEAFF.

In the case of this clone: Other nucleotide sequences from this sample produce the same CDR3. The genes are TRBV9 and TRBJ2-7, with 8 positions matching TRBD1. This CDR3 comprises 14 residues. After removal of 0 bases from V and 4 bases from J, the junction contained 3 bases not matched to a gene. The germline CDR1 and CDR2 sequences are SGDLS and YYNGEE. CDR3 protein: CASSVATGGYEQYF. The CDR3 DNA sequence: TGTGCCAGCAGCGTAGCTACAGGGGGTTACGAGCAGTACTTC.

The V and J genes are TRBV12-5 and TRBJ2-3; D gene ambiguous. The CDR3 loop spans 16 amino acids. The V gene's germline CDR1 is LGHNT and CDR2 FRNRAP. V was shortened by 3 bases and J by 2 bases, with 15 bases between the two germline ends. CDR3 amino acids: CASGFQMGISTDTQYF. The DNA for the CDR3 is TGTGCTAGTGGTTTTCAGATGGGGATCTCCACAGATACGCAGTATTTT.

This clone was found a few times. V gene TRBV9 combines with J gene TRBJ2-1; 8 bases agree with TRBD2. Germline-derived CDR1 and CDR2 are SGDLS and YYNGEE. The V and J ends lost 7 bases and 9 bases, in that order; junction bases with no gene match: 12. The CDR3 length is 14 residues. CDR3 protein: CASAPRRGGREQFF. CDR3 bases: TGTGCCAGCGCCCCGAGACGGGGGGGACGTGAGCAGTTCTTC.

This clone was picked up a small number of times. This chain links TRBV7-2 with TRBJ1-5, with D maybe TRBD1 (5 bases). The ends were cut back, 1 base at V and 7 bases at J, with 14 bases in the middle. This CDR3 comprises 15 residues. The germline gives CDR1 SGHTA, CDR2 FQGNSA. The CDR3, as DNA: TGTGCCAGCAGCTTAGAGAGGGGTGGAACCCAGCCCCAGCATTTT. Amino acids: CASSLERGGTQPQHF.

The chain joins TRBV18 to TRBJ1-2; 7 nucleotides line up with TRBD1. This CDR3 is built from 15 residues. V shed 3 bases, J shed 7 bases, and the junction held 11 bases outside the gene matches. Germline assignment: CDR1 KGHSH and CDR2 LQKENI. CDR3: CASSPPGQRAIGYTF. For the CDR3, the DNA is TGTGCCAGCTCACCTCCGGGACAGCGGGCTATTGGCTACACCTTC.